This T cell receptor beta chain was obtained from a study of blood T cells in healthy people across ages. Germline values: CDR1 DFQATT, CDR2 SNEGSKA (reference sequence). The length of the CDR3 is 16 residues. With 3 bases removed from V and 10 bases from J, the gap between germline ends came to 27 bases. Using a J-beta primer mix together with a sample-barcoded 5' primer, a second PCR was run for roughly 7 to 11 cycles. Every cDNA molecule bore a tag from a template-switch adaptor containing 12 random nucleotides. TCRdb independently ran MiXCR on the 5' RACE reads; one entry per CDR3 protein. The data show about 1.8 million distinct CDR3 sequences, around 48% seen once.

This chain joins TRBV20-1 and TRBJ2-5; tentative D call: TRBD2 (7 bases). This sequence was found in a woman in her thirties or forties in good health. Sequenced: blood. The CDR3 here is CSASTSSSGGPIVQYF. The CDR3 DNA reads TGCAGTGCTAGCACCTCCTCCTCCGGGGGGCCCATTGTCCAGTACTTC.